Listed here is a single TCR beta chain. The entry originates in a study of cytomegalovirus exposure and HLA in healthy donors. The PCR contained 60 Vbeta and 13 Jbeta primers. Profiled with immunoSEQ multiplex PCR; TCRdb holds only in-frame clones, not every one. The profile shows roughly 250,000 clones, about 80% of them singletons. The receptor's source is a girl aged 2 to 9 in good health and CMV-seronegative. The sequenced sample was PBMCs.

Here the CDR3 DNA reads TGTGCCAGCAGCTCCTTTCGCGGGGGGGCAGGTGAAAATGAGCAGTTCTTC. Encoded protein: CASSSFRGGAGENEQFF. J is TRBJ2-1 and V is TRBV5-4; 9 bases align to TRBD2. The CDR3 consists of 17 residues. Per germline, CDR1 SGHNT and CDR2 YYREEE (reference sequence). The J segment lost 7 bases and the V segment lost 3 bases, leaving 14 bases of the junction unmatched.